The 16 T cell receptor beta chains reported below all come from one sample, sequenced in a study of cytomegalovirus exposure and HLA in healthy donors. PCR used 60 Vbeta primers and 13 Jbeta primers. Clones were sequenced by immunoSEQ multiplex PCR, and TCRdb holds only the in-frame ones, with some missing. The table includes around 90,000 clones, approximately 60% detected once. The sequencing input was PBMCs. Receptor source: a woman aged 45-59 years in good health and CMV-seropositive.

The rearrangement joins TRBV6-5 to TRBJ1-2, with D perhaps TRBD1 (6 bases). The V end lost 2 bases, the J end lost 6 bases, and 19 bases lay between the germline ends. Germline V gene sequence: CDR1 MNHEY, CDR2 SVGAGI. The CDR3 sequence is 16 residues long. Here the CDR3 reads CASSYDGQSLTNGYTF. In DNA form, the CDR3 reads TGTGCCAGCAGTTACGATGGACAGAGTCTAACCAATGGCTACACCTTC.

The V and J genes are TRBV7-8 and TRBJ1-3; 7 bases are a match to TRBD1. The germline gives CDR1 SGHVS, CDR2 FQNEAQ. This CDR3 region has 18 residues. The trim removed 1 base at V and 0 bases at J, leaving 9 bases unmatched. The CDR3 protein is CASSLVGGQSFSGNTIYF. The CDR3 region has the DNA TGTGCCAGCAGCTTAGTAGGGGGACAGAGCTTCTCTGGAAACACCATATATTTT.

A few counts support this clone. The V and J genes are TRBV7-9 and TRBJ1-2; 9 bases agree with TRBD1. In germline, CDR1 is SEHNR, CDR2 FQNEAQ (reference sequence). The CDR3 is 12 residues long. J gave up 7 bases and V 4 bases, and 1 base lay outside the gene matches. The CDR3 region is CASSWDRVGYTF. As DNA, the CDR3 is TGTGCCAGCAGCTGGGACAGGGTTGGCTACACCTTC.

This chain joins TRBV28 and TRBJ1-1; possible D gene TRBD1, 5 bases. The CDR3 sequence is 14 residues long. Trimming took off 6 bases at V and 0 bases at J, with 11 bases between the two ends. The germline CDR1 and CDR2 sequences are MDHEN and SYDVKM. The CDR3 DNA is TGTGCCAGCAGAATCGGACACCTGAACACTGAAGCTTTCTTT. Protein: CASRIGHLNTEAFF.

The rearrangement joins TRBV28 to TRBJ2-5; D may be TRBD2 (6 bases). Germline CDR1 is MDHEN and CDR2 is SYDVKM. V dropped 3 bases and J dropped 4 bases, with 12 bases sitting between them. CDR3 length: 14 residues. Here the CDR3 DNA reads TGTGCCAGCAGTTTGTGGGGAGGTCGAGAGACCCAGTACTTC. Residues: CASSLWGGRETQYF.

This chain connects TRBV5-6 to TRBJ1-2; unclear D gene. CDR1 is SGHDT, CDR2 YYEEEE, per germline. The ends were cut back, 2 bases at V and 5 bases at J, with 10 bases in the middle. CDR3 length: 13 residues. The CDR3 loop reads CASSLGGPYGYTF. As DNA, the CDR3 is TGTGCCAGCAGCTTAGGCGGGCCGTATGGCTACACCTTC.

This clone was seen a few times. This chain links TRBV7-8 with TRBJ2-7; the D gene is possibly TRBD1 (5 bases). CDR1 and CDR2 from the germline V gene are SGHVS and FQNEAQ. V lost 6 bases and J 1 base, leaving 16 bases between the germline ends. This CDR3 has 15 amino acids. The CDR3 nucleotides read TGTGCCAGCAGGTCCTTCCAGGGCCTATCCTACGAGCAGTACTTC. This codes for CASRSFQGLSYEQYF.

This clone was recorded a few times. This chain uses TRBV2 with TRBJ1-1; 8 bases map to TRBD1. The CDR3 is 10 amino acids. V lost 5 bases, J lost 11 bases, and 1 base stayed unmatched. Germline CDR1 and CDR2: SNHLY and FYNNEI. The CDR3 sequence is CASSTGGAFF. The CDR3 DNA sequence: TGTGCCAGCAGTACAGGGGGGGCTTTCTTT.

This chain uses TRBV7-3 with TRBJ2-2; D is ambiguous. Germline V gene data show CDR1 as SGHTA and CDR2 as FQGTGA. This CDR3 spans 17 amino acids. With 4 bases removed from V and 7 bases from J, the gap between germline ends came to 22 bases. The DNA for the CDR3 is TGTGCCAGCAGCTGCTTAGGCCCCACACAGCCGTTCGGGGAGCTGTTTTTT. Its protein product is CASSCLGPTQPFGELFF.

This clone was detected only once. The chain links TRBV4-3 to TRBJ1-3; a possible D gene is TRBD1 (5 bases). The V end was cut by 4 bases, the J end by 2 bases, with 12 bases between. The CDR3 contains 15 residues. Germline V lookup: CDR1 LGHNA, CDR2 YSLEER. The CDR3 here is CASSRWRGTGNTIYF. The CDR3, as DNA: TGCGCCAGCAGCCGGTGGAGGGGCACTGGAAACACCATATATTTT.

The V and J genes are TRBV5-1 and TRBJ1-2; D perhaps matches TRBD1 (6 bases). Germline V gives CDR1 SGHRS, CDR2 YFSETQ. V lost 7 bases and J 4 bases, leaving 17 bases between the germline ends. This CDR3 has 14 residues. In DNA, the CDR3 is TGCGCCAGCTGGGACATTCGAGGGTCCTATGGCTACACCTTC. Its protein is CASWDIRGSYGYTF.

The CDR3 DNA reads as TGCGCCAGCAGCCAAAAACGGGCGGACAGGGGAACGTCTGGCTACACCTTC. Its translation: CASSQKRADRGTSGYTF. The chain employs TRBV4-1 and TRBJ1-2; TRBD1 agrees at 9 bases. CDR3 length: 17 amino acids. CDR1 and CDR2 (germline): MGHRA, YSYEKL. V was pared by 2 bases and J by 7 bases, with 14 bases of the junction left unmatched.

This clone was observed a single time. The chain is built from TRBV5-8 and TRBJ2-7; 7 bases align to TRBD2. Losses at the gene ends were 4 bases for V and 3 bases for J; bases not matched to a gene: 7. From germline, CDR1 is SGHTS and CDR2 YDEGEE. The CDR3 is made up of 14 amino acids. In DNA, the CDR3 is TGTGCCAGCAGCCCCGGGACTAAACTCTACGAGCAGTACTTC. This encodes CASSPGTKLYEQYF. Full variable domain (remainder filled in from reference TRBV5-8 and TRBJ2-7): EAGVTQSPTHLIKTRGQQATLRCSPISGHTSVYWYQQALGLGLQFLLWYDEGEERNRGNFPPRFSGRQFPNYSSELNVNALELEDSALYLCASSPGTKLYEQYFGPGTRLTVT.

This rearrangement joins TRBV7-8 to TRBJ2-7; 8 nucleotides match TRBD1. Trimming removed 4 bases from V and 4 bases from J; junction bases left unmatched: 6. The CDR3 extends over 14 amino acids. Looked up from germline, CDR1 is SGHVS and CDR2 is FQNEAQ. The DNA of the CDR3 is TGTGCCAGCAGCTACGGACAGGGTAAATACGAGCAGTACTTC. Its translation is CASSYGQGKYEQYF.

This clone was counted between two and nine times. CDR3 nucleotides: TGTGCCAGCAGCTTCCAGGGCTACGAGCAGTACTTC. This gives the protein CASSFQGYEQYF. The rearrangement joins TRBV11-2 to TRBJ2-7; tentative D call: TRBD1 (5 bases). V lost 3 bases, J lost 3 bases, and 6 bases lay in between. The CDR3 has 12 residues. The germline V gene has CDR1 SGHAT and CDR2 FQNNGV. Drawing the rest from reference TRBV11-2 and TRBJ2-7, the complete variable domain is EAGVAQSPRYKIIEKRQSVAFWCNPISGHATLYWYQQILGQGPKLLIQFQNNGVVDDSQLPKDRFSAERLKGVDSTLKIQPAKLEDSAVYLCASSFQGYEQYFGPGTRLTVT.

V gene TRBV7-3 combines with J gene TRBJ2-3, with TRBD2 matching over 15 bases. Germline lookup yields CDR1 SGHTA and CDR2 FQGTGA. Trimming at V came to 5 bases and at J to 7 bases, leaving 10 bases not matched to a gene. The CDR3 loop spans 17 amino acids. The CDR3 sequence is CASSPAGLAGGAHTQYF. CDR3 sequence (DNA): TGTGCCAGCAGCCCAGCAGGACTAGCGGGGGGGGCCCATACGCAGTATTTT.